This T cell receptor (beta chain) was retrieved from a study of T-cell reconstitution after alpha-beta-depleted transplantation in children. It was with unique molecular identifiers that the TCRbeta library was prepared. TCRdb independently ran MiXCR on the PCR reads; one entry per CDR3 protein. The repertoire consists of around 500,000 distinct CDR3 sequences, with roughly 23% occurring once and the leading ten covering roughly 13%. J gave up 0 bases and V 3 bases, and 5 bases lay outside the gene matches. CDR3 length: 16 amino acids. Germline V gives CDR1 SEHNR, CDR2 FQNEAQ (reference sequence). J is TRBJ1-1 and V is TRBV7-9; TRBD1 matches 9 bases. The sample was PBMCs, mostly from graft donor cells, taken 360 days after TCRalphabeta/CD19-depleted stem cell transplant. This clonotype was sampled from a boy less than two years old who had a stem cell transplant for acute myeloid leukemia, so the T cells may come from the graft donor. The chain's CDR3 is CASSLTGTGMNTEAFF. As DNA, the CDR3 is TGTGCCAGCAGCTTGACCGGGACAGGGATGAACACTGAAGCTTTCTTT.